This TCR beta chain is drawn from a study of cytomegalovirus exposure and HLA in healthy donors. Study results and limitations: Per a prior analysis, the majority of TCR beta V segments were productive roughly 87% or roughly 30% of the time.

Amplification used 60 Vbeta primers and 13 Jbeta primers. The data were produced by immunoSEQ multiplex PCR, yet TCRdb's version contains in-frame clones alone and is incomplete. The table records around 120,000 clones, over 60% of them present only once. The V and J ends lost 4 bases and 2 bases, in that order; junction bases with no gene match: 6. Germline V CDR1 and CDR2: SGHRS, YFSETQ. The CDR3 covers 16 residues. On this clone: The target antigen is unknown.

V is TRBV5-1 and J is TRBJ2-1, with 10 bases lining up with TRBD2. The clonotype was recovered from a human donor in good health. The material sequenced was PBMCs. CDR3 amino acids: CASSRGLAIPYNEQFF. For the CDR3, the DNA is TGCGCCAGCAGCCGGGGACTAGCGATCCCCTACAATGAGCAGTTCTTC.